These 26 T cell receptor beta chains were sequenced from one sample in a study of blood T cells in healthy people across ages. A second PCR, run for about 7 to 11 cycles, used a sample-barcoded 5' primer plus a J-beta primer mix. MiXCR, run by TCRdb on the 5' RACE reads, gives a single entry per CDR3 protein. This table has some 1,500,000 distinct CDR3 sequences, about 45% appearing once. The sequenced material came from blood. These receptors were collected from a woman aged 18 to 35 in good health.

The J gene is TRBJ2-2, the V gene TRBV27, with D possibly being TRBD1 (6 bases). V was trimmed by 3 bases and J by 0 bases, leaving 11 bases between them. There are 16 residues in the CDR3. Germline assignment: CDR1 MNHEY and CDR2 SMNVEV (reference sequence). CDR3 nucleotides: TGTGCCAGCAGTTTTCGACAGGCCGCGAACACCGGGGAGCTGTTTTTT. Protein product: CASSFRQAANTGELFF.

This chain connects TRBV11-2 to TRBJ2-7; D is ambiguous. The V and J ends lost 0 bases and 10 bases respectively, with 10 bases between them. The CDR3 extends over 12 amino acids. Per germline, CDR1 SGHAT and CDR2 FQNNGV. CDR3 nucleotide sequence: TGTGCCAGCAGCTTAGATTTTGGGGTCCAGTACTTC. Translated, it gives CASSLDFGVQYF.

This clonotype was counted between two and nine times. The rearrangement uses TRBV25-1 and TRBJ2-1; D gene uncertain. The CDR3 is 13 amino acids. Between the trimmed V and J ends, which lost 7 bases and 3 bases, there was a span of 10 bases. Germline V lookup: CDR1 MGHDK, CDR2 SYGVNS. The CDR3 coding sequence is TGTGCCAGCAAGGATTGGGACTACAATGAGCAGTTCTTC. Its translation is CASKDWDYNEQFF.

Of note for this clonotype: The junction departs from the called germline gene at one end, perhaps through a read error. CDR3: CARSSMGPTDTQYF. CDR3 DNA: TGTGCCCGCAGCTCTATGGGACCCACAGATACGCAGTATTTT. The rearrangement joins TRBV11-2 to TRBJ2-3; possibly TRBD1 or TRBD2 for D (5 bases each). The germline CDR1 and CDR2 sequences are SGHAT and FQNNGV. The CDR3 spans 14 residues.

The chain links TRBV5-6 to TRBJ2-1, with D perhaps TRBD1 or TRBD2 (5 bases each). Per the germline V gene, CDR1 is SGHDT and CDR2 is YYEEEE. V was cut by 4 bases and J by 2 bases, with 13 bases left in between. The CDR3 contains 15 residues. CDR3 sequence: CASSPLTGPYNEQFF. The CDR3 bases are TGTGCCAGCAGCCCGTTAACGGGGCCCTACAATGAGCAGTTCTTC.

The sample holds a few counts of this clonotype. Here the CDR3 reads CASSSYKDTQKRGYGYTF. Written as DNA, the CDR3 is TGTGCCAGCAGCTCCTACAAAGATACGCAGAAAAGGGGGTATGGCTACACCTTC. The chain is built from TRBV11-2 and TRBJ1-2; TRBD1 is a possible D gene (6 bases). CDR3 length: 18 residues. Per the germline V gene, CDR1 is SGHAT and CDR2 is FQNNGV. The V end was cut by 4 bases, the J end by 5 bases, with 26 bases between. Full variable domain (rest looked up from reference TRBV11-2 and TRBJ1-2): EAGVAQSPRYKIIEKRQSVAFWCNPISGHATLYWYQQILGQGPKLLIQFQNNGVVDDSQLPKDRFSAERLKGVDSTLKIQPAKLEDSAVYLCASSSYKDTQKRGYGYTFGSGTRLTVV.

This chain connects TRBV20-1 to TRBJ1-1; D remains unclear. The V end lost 2 bases, the J end lost 1 base, and 11 bases lay between the germline ends. CDR3 length: 14 residues. Germline CDR1 DFQATT, CDR2 SNEGSKA (reference sequence). This CDR3 reads CSARSTLTNTEAFF. The CDR3 region has the DNA TGCAGTGCTAGAAGCACCCTGACGAACACTGAAGCTTTCTTT.

This clonotype occurred once. One end of the junction is discordant with germline, which a read error may explain. The V and J genes are TRBV7-2 and TRBJ1-5, with D hard to call. Germline loops: CDR1 SGHTA, CDR2 FQGNSA. The CDR3 contains 14 residues. CDR3 sequence reads: CASSVAGGYQPQHF. The CDR3 DNA follows: TGTGCCAGCAGCGTAGCTGGCGGGTATCAGCCCCAGCATTTT.

A word on this clonotype: This may be a read error: a much more frequent sequence differs by one nucleotide. The V call is TRBV6-2 or TRBV6-3, the J call TRBJ2-7; D unresolved. Per the germline V gene, CDR1 is MNHEY and CDR2 is SVGEGT. The CDR3 spans 12 residues. V lost 1 base and J 1 base, leaving 2 bases between the germline ends. CDR3: CASSYWSYEQYF. For the CDR3, the DNA is TGTGCCAGCAGTTACTGGTCCTACGAGCAGTACTTC.

A few counts support this clonotype. The rearrangement links TRBV7-8 to TRBJ2-1; D remains ambiguous. V lost 0 bases, J lost 0 bases, and 12 bases lay in between. Germline V gene lookup returns CDR1 SGHVS and CDR2 FQNEAQ. The CDR3 totals 17 residues. CDR3 sequence reads: CASSLASGSPSYNEQFF. In DNA, the CDR3 is TGTGCCAGCAGCTTAGCGTCCGGCTCCCCCTCCTACAATGAGCAGTTCTTC.

A few counts support this clonotype. As DNA, the CDR3 is TGCAGCGTTGAATTAGGGTCAGGGGGTGGCTACGAGCAGTACTTC. Protein sequence: CSVELGSGGGYEQYF. The chain uses TRBV29-1 and TRBJ2-7, with TRBD1 identical over 7 bases. The germline gives CDR1 SQVTM, CDR2 ANQGSEA. The V segment lost 2 bases and the J segment 3 bases; nucleotides outside the gene matches: 10. CDR3 length: 15 residues.

This clonotype was recorded at least ten times. The chain couples TRBV18 to TRBJ2-1; D possibly corresponds to TRBD1 (5 bases). V shed 1 base and J shed 5 bases, with 9 bases lying between them. This CDR3 region has 14 residues. CDR1 is KGHSH, CDR2 LQKENI, per germline. CDR3 in amino acids: CASSPLGQNNEQFF. The CDR3 nucleotides read TGTGCCAGCTCACCACTGGGGCAAAACAATGAGCAGTTCTTC.

V gene TRBV7-2 combines with J gene TRBJ1-5, with D unclear. V was trimmed by 5 bases and J by 5 bases, leaving 10 bases between them. This CDR3 has 13 amino acids. Germline V gene lookup returns CDR1 SGHTA and CDR2 FQGNSA. The DNA for the CDR3 is TGTGCCAGCAGCCCGAGTGATTATCAGCCCCAGCATTTT. This codes for CASSPSDYQPQHF.

The gene calls are TRBV10-2 and TRBJ1-2; 10 bases are a match to TRBD1. The J segment lost 2 bases and the V segment lost 5 bases, leaving 8 bases of the junction unmatched. Germline CDR1 and CDR2: WSHSY and SAAADI. The CDR3 runs 16 residues. The CDR3 DNA is TGCGCCAGCAGTCCGGGACAGGGGCTGGGGAACTATGGCTACACCTTC. Residues: CASSPGQGLGNYGYTF.

The chain links TRBV4-1 to TRBJ1-4; 10 nucleotides agree with TRBD1. Germline values: CDR1 MGHRA, CDR2 YSYEKL. This CDR3 region has 13 residues. The V and J ends lost 5 bases and 7 bases, in that order; junction bases with no gene match: 1. The chain's CDR3 is CASSWTGGEKLFF. CDR3 DNA: TGCGCCAGCAGCTGGACAGGGGGTGAAAAACTGTTTTTT.

This chain connects TRBV6-6 to TRBJ2-5; 13 bases match TRBD2. Germline CDR1 reads MNHNY; CDR2 reads SVGAGI (reference sequence). The CDR3 totals 15 residues. Trimming at V came to 5 bases and at J to 4 bases, leaving 4 bases not matched to a gene. The DNA of the CDR3 is TGTGCCAGCAGTCGGACTAGCGGGGGCGTAGAGACCCAGTACTTC. It specifies CASSRTSGGVETQYF.

The chain recombines TRBV4-1 with TRBJ2-5; D gene unclear. Germline V gives CDR1 MGHRA, CDR2 YSYEKL. With 1 base removed from V and 5 bases from J, the gap between germline ends came to 8 bases. The CDR3 is made up of 13 amino acids. The CDR3 spells CASSQGAWETQYF. DNA of the CDR3: TGCGCCAGCAGCCAAGGGGCTTGGGAGACCCAGTACTTC.

This sequence joins TRBV6-5 and TRBJ2-3; TRBD2 might be the D (6 bases). CDR1 is MNHEY, CDR2 SVGAGI, per germline. Trimming cost V 1 base and J 8 bases, with 25 bases left between them. The CDR3 runs to 18 residues. The CDR3, as DNA: TGTGCCAGCAGTTACTTGAGTGGCGGGACTCCTGGCGCGGGTACGCAGTATTTT. Its translation: CASSYLSGGTPGAGTQYF.

This chain's CDR3 is CATSREASGYYEQYF. The CDR3 DNA reads TGTGCCACCAGCAGAGAGGCTAGCGGATATTACGAGCAGTACTTC. The chain combines TRBV15 with TRBJ2-7, with 7 nucleotides matching TRBD2. The V gene end was trimmed by 0 bases and the J gene end by 4 bases; junction bases not matched to a gene: 6. This CDR3 comprises 15 residues. The germline gives CDR1 LNHNV, CDR2 YYDKDF (reference sequence).

This clonotype was counted only a few times. The V and J genes are TRBV6-4 and TRBJ2-3; D unresolved. V was pared by 0 bases and J by 0 bases, with 7 bases between. This CDR3 has 15 residues. CDR1 MRHNA and CDR2 SNTAGT come from the germline V gene. The CDR3 nucleotides read TGTGCCAGCAGTGACTCTGTCGGGAGCACAGATACGCAGTATTTT. This translates into CASSDSVGSTDTQYF.

This clonotype was recorded many times. The V and J genes are TRBV7-3 and TRBJ2-1; D is perhaps TRBD2 (5 bases). From germline, CDR1 is SGHTA and CDR2 FQGTGA. Trimming shortened V by 0 bases and J by 7 bases, and 7 bases separated the two germline ends. The CDR3 runs 13 residues. In DNA form, the CDR3 reads TGTGCCAGCAGCTTAACTAGCGAGAATGAGCAGTTCTTC. As protein: CASSLTSENEQFF. Based on the CDR3 plus reference TRBV7-3 and TRBJ2-1, the full variable domain is GAGVSQTPSNKVTEKGKYVELRCDPISGHTALYWYRQSLGQGPEFLIYFQGTGAADDSGLPNDRFFAVRPEGSVSTLKIQRTERGDSAVYLCASSLTSENEQFFGPGTRLTVL.

V gene TRBV7-8 combines with J gene TRBJ2-7, with 8 positions matching TRBD2. This CDR3 comprises 16 residues. V shed 5 bases, J shed 3 bases, and the junction held 12 bases outside the gene matches. CDR1 and CDR2 (germline): SGHVS, FQNEAQ. The CDR3 region has the DNA TGTGCCAGCAGCCCGAAGCGGGGGCCCTCCCTCTACGAGCAGTACTTC. The encoded protein is CASSPKRGPSLYEQYF.

CDR3 in amino acids: CASSIRLAGGTDTQYF. CDR3 nucleotides: TGTGCCAGCAGCATTCGACTAGCGGGGGGCACAGATACGCAGTATTTT. The J gene is TRBJ2-3, the V gene TRBV5-6; TRBD2 matches at 12 bases. Germline V lookup: CDR1 SGHDT, CDR2 YYEEEE. CDR3 size: 16 residues. The ends lost 4 bases at V and 1 base at J; junction bases unmatched: 4. The full variable domain, rest sourced from reference TRBV5-6 and TRBJ2-3, is DAGVTQSPTHLIKTRGQQVTLRCSPKSGHDTVSWYQQALGQGPQFIFQYYEEEERQRGNFPDRFSGHQFPNYSSELNVNALLLGDSALYLCASSIRLAGGTDTQYFGPGTRLTVL.

This clonotype was seen ten or more times. V gene TRBV14 combines with J gene TRBJ2-1; 10 nucleotides agree with TRBD2. Germline V gene lookup returns CDR1 SGHDN and CDR2 FVKESK. This CDR3 is built from 13 residues. After removal of 5 bases from V and 7 bases from J, the junction contained 2 bases not matched to a gene. CDR3 amino acids: CASSGTSVNEQFF. The CDR3 DNA is TGTGCCAGCAGCGGGACTAGCGTTAATGAGCAGTTCTTC.

The chain couples TRBV7-2 to TRBJ2-3, with D unresolved. Trimming took off 5 bases at V and 9 bases at J, with 15 bases between the two ends. Germline V gives CDR1 SGHTA, CDR2 FQGNSA. CDR3 size: 13 residues. CDR3 bases: TGTGCCAGCAGCGTAACGACACCTCCGACGCAGTATTTT. Amino acids: CASSVTTPPTQYF.

This clonotype was observed a single time. The CDR3 here is CSASRPGSSEKLFF. CDR3 nucleotides: TGCAGTGCTAGTAGGCCAGGGTCCAGTGAAAAACTGTTTTTT. V gene TRBV20-1 combines with J gene TRBJ1-4; a weak D match, TRBD1 (5 bases). This CDR3 region has 14 residues. The V end was cut by 3 bases, the J end by 7 bases, with 15 bases between. Germline CDR1 is DFQATT and CDR2 is SNEGSKA (reference sequence).